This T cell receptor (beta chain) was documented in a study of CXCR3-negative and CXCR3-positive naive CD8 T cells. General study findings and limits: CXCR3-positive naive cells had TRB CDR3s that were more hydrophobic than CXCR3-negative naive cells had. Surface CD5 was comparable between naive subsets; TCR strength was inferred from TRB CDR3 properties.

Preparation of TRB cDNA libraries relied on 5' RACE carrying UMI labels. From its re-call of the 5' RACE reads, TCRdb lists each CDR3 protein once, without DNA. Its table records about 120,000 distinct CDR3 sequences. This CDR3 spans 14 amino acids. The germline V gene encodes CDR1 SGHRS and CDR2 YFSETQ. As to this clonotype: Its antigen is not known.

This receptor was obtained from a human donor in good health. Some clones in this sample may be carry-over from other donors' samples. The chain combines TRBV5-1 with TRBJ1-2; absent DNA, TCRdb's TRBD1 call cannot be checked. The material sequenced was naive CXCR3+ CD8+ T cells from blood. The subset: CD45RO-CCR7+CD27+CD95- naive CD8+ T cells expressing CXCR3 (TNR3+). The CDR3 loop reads CASSLLQGEEGYTF.